The entry below gives a single T cell receptor beta chain sequence along with its context. Its antigen remains unidentified. The sample is drawn from a study of OX40 agonist ivuxolimab in advanced cancers. Sequencing used immunoSEQ multiplex PCR; TCRdb keeps in-frame clones, though not all of them. The data contain some 97,000 clones, about 91% of them singletons. The CDR3 spans 16 residues. The V gene's germline CDR1 is MNHNY and CDR2 SVGAGI (reference sequence). The V and J ends lost 0 bases and 0 bases respectively, with 10 bases between them. Study-level results: Individuals who were partial responders at 0.1-3.0 mg/kg had clonal expansion that ranked among the lowest.

The V gene is TRBV6-6, the J gene TRBJ2-3; D is undetermined. The source is an adult with an advanced solid tumor such as melanoma, head and neck, liver or kidney cancer. The sample was CD4+ or CD8+ T cells sorted from blood, taken in a trial of the OX40 agonist ivuxolimab. CDR3 in DNA: TGTGCCAGCAGTTACTCTGCGGCATTAAGCACAGATACGCAGTATTTT. The encoded protein is CASSYSAALSTDTQYF.